The 28 T cell receptor beta chains below come from one sample, sequenced in a study of OX40 agonist ivuxolimab in advanced cancers. The method behind the library was the immunoSEQ multiplex PCR assay. TCRdb provides this immuneACCESS table in a form limited to in-frame rearrangements. Some clones are lacking; in checked studies, under half of them reflect an unresolved V gene, and why the rest are absent is not known. In this sample the table shows approximately 53,000 clones, 80% to 95% of which occur a single time. About 24% of the sample comes from the top ten. Material: CD4+ or CD8+ T cells sorted from blood, obtained in a trial of the OX40 agonist ivuxolimab. These receptor sequences come from an adult with an advanced solid tumor such as melanoma, head and neck, liver or kidney cancer.

CDR3 residues: CASSLSGYTGELFF. The CDR3 nucleotides are TGTGCCAGCAGCTTAAGCGGATACACCGGGGAGCTGTTTTTT. This rearrangement joins TRBV7-2 to TRBJ2-2; weak D call: TRBD2 (5 bases). V lost 2 bases to trimming and J lost 3 bases, with 7 bases between them. This CDR3 region has 14 residues. Per germline, CDR1 SGHTA and CDR2 FQGNSA.

V usage is TRBV11-3 and J usage is TRBJ2-4; TRBD1 agrees at 9 bases. V shed 5 bases, J shed 3 bases, and the junction held 8 bases outside the gene matches. The CDR3 is 16 amino acids. Germline V gene lookup returns CDR1 SGHNT and CDR2 YENEEA. The chain's CDR3 is CASSARTGEGKNIQYF. Written as DNA, the CDR3 is TGTGCCAGCAGCGCTAGGACAGGGGAGGGCAAAAACATTCAGTACTTC.

V is TRBV19 and J is TRBJ2-1; 10 bases map to TRBD1. V lost 2 bases to trimming and J lost 4 bases; unmatched junction nucleotides: 8. The length of the CDR3 is 17 residues. Looked up from germline, CDR1 is LNHDA and CDR2 is SQIVND (reference sequence). DNA of the CDR3: TGTGCCAGTAGTATACCCCCCCGGGACAGGGGATACAATGAGCAGTTCTTC. Its protein product is CASSIPPRDRGYNEQFF.

This chain links TRBV7-6 with TRBJ2-5; 10 bases fit TRBD2. CDR1 is SGHVS, CDR2 FNYEAQ, per germline. J was trimmed by 5 bases and V by 6 bases; bases with no gene match: 6. The CDR3 spans 14 residues. The CDR3 DNA reads as TGTGCCAGCAGTGCGGGACTAGCGATCGAGACCCAGTACTTC. It translates to CASSAGLAIETQYF.

The chain combines TRBV18 with TRBJ2-1; 7 positions match TRBD1. This CDR3 comprises 13 residues. The J segment lost 5 bases and the V segment lost 9 bases, leaving 7 bases of the junction unmatched. The germline gives CDR1 KGHSH, CDR2 LQKENI. CDR3 loop: CASRDSSNNEQFF. CDR3 DNA: TGTGCCAGTCGGGACAGCTCGAACAATGAGCAGTTCTTC.

The rearrangement links TRBV27 to TRBJ1-1; 12 positions agree with TRBD1. Germline V CDR1 and CDR2: MNHEY, SMNVEV (reference sequence). The CDR3 has 17 amino acids. V gave up 8 bases and J gave up 3 bases; unmatched junction bases: 13. CDR3 loop: CASSGTGGRGQHTEAFF. DNA of the CDR3: TGTGCCAGCTCCGGGACAGGGGGCAGAGGTCAGCACACTGAAGCTTTCTTT.

This chain uses TRBV29-1 with TRBJ2-7; 11 bases fit TRBD2. The CDR3 loop spans 16 amino acids. The ends lost 6 bases at V and 3 bases at J; junction bases unmatched: 13. Germline CDR1 is SQVTM and CDR2 is ANQGSEA. For the CDR3, the DNA is TGCAGCGTCGAGGCCCCCACTAGCGGGAGCATCTACGAGCAGTACTTC. It yields the protein CSVEAPTSGSIYEQYF.

The J gene is TRBJ1-6, the V gene TRBV4-3, with 8 bases that match TRBD1. From germline, CDR1 is LGHNA and CDR2 YSLEER. The CDR3 consists of 14 residues. The trim removed 0 bases at V and 12 bases at J, leaving 4 bases unmatched. DNA of the CDR3: TGCGCCAGCAGCCAAGATCTCACAGGGGGACCCCTCCACTTT. Its translation: CASSQDLTGGPLHF.

This chain uses TRBV15 with TRBJ1-2, with no clear D. This CDR3 contains 13 residues. V was pared by 0 bases and J by 6 bases, with 8 bases between. Germline CDR1 LNHNV, CDR2 YYDKDF (reference sequence). CDR3 DNA: TGTGCCACCAGCAGAGATACAGTTGATGGCTACACCTTC. Residues: CATSRDTVDGYTF. Variable domain in full (rest from reference TRBV15 and TRBJ1-2): DAMVIQNPRYQVTQFGKPVTLSCSQTLNHNVMYWYQQKSSQAPKLLFHYYDKDFNNEADTPDNFQSRRPNTSFCFLDIRSPGLGDTAMYLCATSRDTVDGYTFGSGTRLTVV.

V and J are TRBV10-3 and TRBJ1-5; perhaps TRBD1 as D (5 bases). Trimming pared 2 bases from V and 0 bases from J, leaving 14 bases between. Germline V gives CDR1 ENHRY, CDR2 SYGVKD. The CDR3 runs 17 residues. CDR3 residues: CAISETNRIHSNQPQHF. CDR3 sequence (DNA): TGTGCCATCAGTGAGACGAACAGGATTCATAGCAATCAGCCCCAGCATTTT.

The chain carries TRBV4-2 and TRBJ2-3, with D perhaps assigned TRBD1 or TRBD2 (6 bases each). The V gene lost 4 bases and the J gene lost 6 bases, with 14 bases spanning the gap. The CDR3 totals 14 residues. CDR1 LGHNA and CDR2 YNFKEQ come from the germline V gene. The CDR3: CASSRGGTSDTQYF. DNA of the CDR3: TGTGCCAGCAGCCGAGGGGGGACCAGCGATACGCAGTATTTT.

This chain uses TRBV11-2 with TRBJ2-7, with no clear D. V was pared by 2 bases and J by 5 bases, with 13 bases between. Germline assignment: CDR1 SGHAT and CDR2 FQNNGV. This CDR3 region has 14 residues. The CDR3 protein is CASSLRPRVHEQYF. Written as DNA, the CDR3 is TGTGCCAGCAGCTTAAGGCCCAGAGTCCACGAGCAGTACTTC.

V usage is TRBV28 and J usage is TRBJ1-1; D not resolved. Between the trimmed V and J ends, which lost 5 bases and 1 base, there was a span of 8 bases. Germline V gives CDR1 MDHEN, CDR2 SYDVKM. The CDR3 has 13 residues. CDR3 sequence reads: CASSVNSNTEAFF. In nucleotides, the CDR3 is TGTGCCAGCAGTGTAAATTCGAACACTGAAGCTTTCTTT.

The chain employs TRBV9 and TRBJ2-1; 9 positions match TRBD2. The CDR3 covers 16 residues. V lost 1 base and J lost 4; bases outside the gene matches: 6. Germline lookup yields CDR1 SGDLS and CDR2 YYNGEE. The CDR3 sequence is CASSVQREEPYNEQFF. Here the CDR3 DNA reads TGTGCCAGCAGCGTACAGCGGGAGGAACCGTACAATGAGCAGTTCTTC.

The genes are TRBV2 and TRBJ2-1, with D possibly TRBD1 on 6 matching bases. The CDR3 runs to 16 residues. V was clipped by 1 base and J by 2 bases, with 12 bases between them. In germline, CDR1 is SNHLY, CDR2 FYNNEI. The chain's CDR3 is CASSEVGGSPYNEQFF. The CDR3 coding sequence is TGTGCCAGCAGTGAAGTAGGGGGAAGCCCCTACAATGAGCAGTTCTTC.

The chain employs TRBV19 and TRBJ1-5, with D perhaps TRBD1 (5 bases). The V and J ends lost 9 bases and 6 bases respectively, with 15 bases between them. This CDR3 comprises 13 residues. Per the germline V gene, CDR1 is LNHDA and CDR2 is SQIVND (reference sequence). Written as DNA, the CDR3 is TGTGCCAGCGAGGACACGTCTGGTCAGCCCCAGCATTTT. Amino acids: CASEDTSGQPQHF.

The CDR3 sequence: CASSFGAPERGYNEQFF. The CDR3 DNA sequence: TGCGCCAGCAGCTTTGGGGCCCCTGAGCGGGGGTACAATGAGCAGTTCTTC. The chain combines TRBV5-1 with TRBJ2-1; 8 bases line up with TRBD2. The CDR3 extends over 17 amino acids. V shed 2 bases and J 4 bases; nucleotides not matched to a gene: 11. Germline V lookup: CDR1 SGHRS, CDR2 YFSETQ.

The V gene is TRBV19, the J gene TRBJ2-1; 8 bases are a match to TRBD2. The V gene end was trimmed by 9 bases and the J gene end by 7 bases; junction bases not matched to a gene: 5. CDR3 size: 12 residues. Germline V gene data show CDR1 as LNHDA and CDR2 as SQIVND (reference sequence). In DNA, the CDR3 is TGTGCCAGCCGGGAGGGCCAGAATGAGCAGTTCTTC. It codes for CASREGQNEQFF.

CDR3 amino acids: CASSSGPGLGELFF. CDR3 coding DNA: TGTGCCAGCAGCTCCGGACCGGGACTCGGGGAGCTGTTTTTT. The rearrangement joins TRBV27 to TRBJ2-2; possible D gene TRBD2, 6 bases. Trimming pared 6 bases from V and 7 bases from J, leaving 15 bases between. Looked up from germline, CDR1 is MNHEY and CDR2 is SMNVEV (reference sequence). The CDR3 length is 14 residues.

This chain connects TRBV7-3 to TRBJ2-1; perhaps TRBD1 as D (6 bases). Looked up from germline, CDR1 is SGHTA and CDR2 is FQGTGA. CDR3 length: 15 amino acids. Trimming removed 5 bases from V and 2 bases from J, with 13 bases in between. The CDR3: CASSPVGGAYNEQFF. The DNA of the CDR3 is TGTGCCAGCAGCCCGGTAGGGGGTGCCTACAATGAGCAGTTCTTC.

The chain employs TRBV27 and TRBJ2-1; the match to TRBD2 covers 13 bases. V was clipped by 5 bases and J by 0 bases; unmatched bases: 4. This CDR3 has 17 residues. CDR1 and CDR2 from the germline V gene are MNHEY and SMNVEV (reference sequence). The CDR3 coding sequence is TGTGCCAGCAGTCCCGGGACTAGCGGGACCTCCTACAATGAGCAGTTCTTC. Translating it yields CASSPGTSGTSYNEQFF.

The rearrangement uses TRBV6-5 and TRBJ2-3, with TRBD2 as a possible D gene (6 bases). V dropped 1 base and J dropped 2 bases, with 10 bases sitting between them. CDR3 length: 15 residues. The germline CDR1 and CDR2 sequences are MNHEY and SVGAGI. The CDR3 region is CASSYFASDTDTQYF. CDR3 nucleotides: TGTGCCAGCAGTTACTTTGCTAGCGACACAGATACGCAGTATTTT.

The chain has TRBV7-6 and TRBJ2-3; TRBD2 agrees at 10 bases. Germline V gene data show CDR1 as SGHVS and CDR2 as FNYEAQ. After removal of 2 bases from V and 3 bases from J, the junction contained 5 bases not matched to a gene. This CDR3 has 16 amino acids. Here the CDR3 reads CASSLNSGRLTDTQYF. The CDR3 DNA sequence: TGTGCCAGCAGCTTAAATAGCGGGAGGTTAACAGATACGCAGTATTTT.

This rearrangement joins TRBV13 to TRBJ2-7, with 10 bases identical to TRBD1. The length of the CDR3 is 15 residues. The germline gives CDR1 PRHDT, CDR2 FYEKMQ (reference sequence). The ends lost 0 bases at V and 3 bases at J; junction bases unmatched: 2. As DNA, the CDR3 is TGTGCCAGCAGCTTAGGAAGGACAGGGGGCTACGAGCAGTACTTC. As protein: CASSLGRTGGYEQYF.

The gene calls are TRBV7-6 and TRBJ2-1; 14 positions match TRBD2. This CDR3 is 16 amino acids long. With V trimmed by 4 bases and J by 8 bases, 7 bases remained unmatched. In germline, CDR1 is SGHVS, CDR2 FNYEAQ. The CDR3 region has the DNA TGTGCCAGCAGCTCCGGGACTAGCGGGAGTTTAGATGAGCAGTTCTTC. Translation: CASSSGTSGSLDEQFF.

V gene TRBV5-1 combines with J gene TRBJ2-1, with D perhaps matching TRBD1 (6 bases). CDR1 SGHRS and CDR2 YFSETQ come from the germline V gene. The V and J ends lost 4 bases and 2 bases respectively, with 13 bases between them. This CDR3 contains 15 residues. Here the CDR3 DNA reads TGCGCCAGCAGCAATCAAGGACAGCCCTACAATGAGCAGTTCTTC. The encoded protein is CASSNQGQPYNEQFF.

The chain links TRBV6-5 to TRBJ1-4; D unclear. The CDR3 extends over 11 amino acids. Germline values: CDR1 MNHEY, CDR2 SVGAGI. V lost 4 bases and J lost 8, with 5 bases in between. The CDR3 spells CASSSQEKLFF. DNA of the CDR3: TGTGCCAGCAGTTCCCAAGAAAAACTGTTTTTT.

The V call is TRBV2, the J call TRBJ2-7, with TRBD2 matching 7 bases. V was clipped by 10 bases and J by 7 bases; unmatched bases: 16. This CDR3 region has 14 residues. Germline V gene lookup returns CDR1 SNHLY and CDR2 FYNNEI. CDR3 loop: CATLGDSGPREQYF. CDR3 coding DNA: TGTGCCACCCTGGGGGATAGCGGGCCCAGGGAGCAGTACTTC.